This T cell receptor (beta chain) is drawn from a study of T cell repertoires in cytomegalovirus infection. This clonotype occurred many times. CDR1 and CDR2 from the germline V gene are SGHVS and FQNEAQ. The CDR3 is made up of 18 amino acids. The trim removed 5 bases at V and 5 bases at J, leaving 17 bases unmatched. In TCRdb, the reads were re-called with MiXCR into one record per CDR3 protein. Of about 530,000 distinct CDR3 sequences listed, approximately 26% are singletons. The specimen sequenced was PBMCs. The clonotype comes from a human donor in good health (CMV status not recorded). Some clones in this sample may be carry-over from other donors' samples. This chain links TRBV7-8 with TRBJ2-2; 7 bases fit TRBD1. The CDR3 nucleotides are TGTGCCAGCAGCCAATCTCTGGTTGTAGGGGGCAAAACCGGGGAGCTGTTTTTT. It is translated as CASSQSLVVGGKTGELFF.